The 29 T cell receptor beta chains below were found in one sample sequenced in a study of blood T cell repertoires in COVID-19. Measured with immunoSEQ multiplex PCR; TCRdb has only the in-frame clones, and not every one. Here the sample spans about 260,000 clones, approximately 82% being singletons. Source material: peripheral blood. The receptors derive from a woman aged 80 or older with acute or convalescent COVID-19.

The chain couples TRBV9 to TRBJ2-1; 11 nucleotides align to TRBD1. V shed 0 bases and J 4 bases; nucleotides not matched to a gene: 6. Germline CDR1 SGDLS, CDR2 YYNGEE. This CDR3 has 17 residues. CDR3 sequence (DNA): TGTGCCAGCAGCGTAGGGACAGGGGGCGCAAATTACAATGAGCAGTTCTTC. This encodes CASSVGTGGANYNEQFF.

The chain joins TRBV7-2 to TRBJ1-6, with a tentative D call TRBD1 (5 bases). Germline CDR1 and CDR2: SGHTA and FQGNSA. This CDR3 region has 15 residues. Between the trimmed V and J ends, which lost 2 bases and 8 bases, there was a span of 13 bases. This chain's CDR3 is CASSLTQGRDSPLHF. CDR3 sequence (DNA): TGTGCCAGCAGCTTAACTCAGGGTAGGGATTCACCCCTCCACTTT.

The rearrangement joins TRBV6-1 to TRBJ2-7; TRBD1 might be the D (7 bases). Deletions cut 2 bases from V and 4 bases from J, with 21 bases between. Germline V CDR1 and CDR2: MNHNS, SASEGT. The CDR3 is made up of 17 amino acids. DNA for the CDR3: TGTGCCAGCAGTGAACGGGGGAGGACAGGTTCGGCTTACGAGCAGTACTTC. This gives the protein CASSERGRTGSAYEQYF.

V is TRBV19 and J is TRBJ2-7; 7 nucleotides line up with TRBD2. This CDR3 spans 12 amino acids. With 3 bases clipped from V and 6 bases from J, the junction kept 2 bases outside the gene matches. Per the germline V gene, CDR1 is LNHDA and CDR2 is SQIVND (reference sequence). The CDR3 is CASSMGGAEQYF. CDR3 sequence (DNA): TGTGCCAGTAGTATGGGAGGGGCCGAGCAGTACTTC.

This chain connects TRBV7-8 to TRBJ2-3; D remains ambiguous. The length of the CDR3 is 15 residues. Germline V gene lookup returns CDR1 SGHVS and CDR2 FQNEAQ. The ends were cut back, 5 bases at V and 4 bases at J, with 16 bases in the middle. The CDR3 reads CASSPFLTPSDTQYF. DNA for the CDR3: TGTGCCAGCAGCCCCTTCCTAACGCCGTCAGATACGCAGTATTTT.

This chain links TRBV25-1 with TRBJ1-3; 8 nucleotides line up with TRBD1. Germline assignment: CDR1 MGHDK and CDR2 SYGVNS. The CDR3 runs to 16 residues. The V and J ends lost 6 bases and 0 bases, in that order; junction bases with no gene match: 7. The CDR3 sequence is CASRRTGTNSGNTIYF. The CDR3 region has the DNA TGTGCCAGCAGGCGGACAGGGACTAACTCTGGAAACACCATATATTTT. The entire variable domain, with the rest obtained from reference TRBV25-1 and TRBJ1-3, is as follows: EADIYQTPRYLVIGTGKKITLECSQTMGHDKMYWYQQDPGMELHLIHYSYGVNSTEKGDLSSESTVSRIRTEHFPLTLESARPSHTSQYLCASRRTGTNSGNTIYFGEGSWLTVV.

The rearrangement uses TRBV6-1 and TRBJ2-2; 14 bases are a match to TRBD2. The CDR3 has 18 amino acids. J gave up 5 bases and V 4 bases, and 9 bases lay outside the gene matches. CDR1 is MNHNS and CDR2 is SASEGT in the germline V gene. This CDR3 is CASSARLAGGPLTGELFF. For the CDR3, the DNA is TGTGCCAGCAGTGCCCGACTAGCGGGAGGGCCCCTAACCGGGGAGCTGTTTTTT.

Details on this clone: Other DNA sequences in this sample translate to the same CDR3. The rearrangement uses TRBV7-9 and TRBJ2-4; D perhaps matches TRBD2 (5 bases). V was trimmed by 0 bases and J by 0 bases, leaving 6 bases between them. The CDR3 consists of 15 residues. Germline CDR1 reads SEHNR; CDR2 reads FQNEAQ (reference sequence). CDR3 sequence (DNA): TGTGCCAGCAGCTTAGCCGGGGTAGCCAAAAACATTCAGTACTTC. This sequence encodes CASSLAGVAKNIQYF. Based on the CDR3 plus reference TRBV7-9 and TRBJ2-4, the full variable domain is DTGVSQNPRHKITKRGQNVTFRCDPISEHNRLYWYRQTLGQGPEFLTYFQNEAQLEKSRLLSDRFSAERPKGSFSTLEIQRTEQGDSAMYLCASSLAGVAKNIQYFGAGTRLSVL.

This clone was observed a single time. The genes are TRBV7-2 and TRBJ1-5; D is perhaps TRBD1 (5 bases). This CDR3 is built from 14 residues. CDR1 SGHTA and CDR2 FQGNSA come from the germline V gene. Trimming pared 5 bases from V and 3 bases from J, leaving 11 bases between. CDR3 residues: CASSPGGFNQPQHF. The CDR3 DNA sequence: TGTGCCAGCAGCCCCGGGGGGTTCAATCAGCCCCAGCATTTT.

The chain employs TRBV6-2 or TRBV6-3 and TRBJ1-1; TRBD1 aligns across 8 bases. From germline, CDR1 is MNHEY and CDR2 SVGEGT. CDR3 length: 14 residues. With V trimmed by 5 bases and J by 1 base, 3 bases remained unmatched. DNA for the CDR3: TGTGCCAGCAGTCCCGGGACAGGGAACACTGAAGCTTTCTTT. Amino acids: CASSPGTGNTEAFF.

The V gene is TRBV19, the J gene TRBJ2-7; 13 positions agree with TRBD2. The CDR3 consists of 15 residues. Per the germline V gene, CDR1 is LNHDA and CDR2 is SQIVND (reference sequence). The ends lost 6 bases at V and 1 base at J; junction bases unmatched: 3. CDR3 amino acids: CASSGLAGASYEQYF. As DNA, the CDR3 is TGTGCCAGTAGCGGACTAGCGGGAGCTTCCTACGAGCAGTACTTC.

This clone was found a few times. The rearrangement joins TRBV28 to TRBJ1-4; TRBD1 aligns across 7 bases. The CDR3 is 15 amino acids. J lost 4 bases, V lost 8 bases, and 10 bases had no gene match. The germline V gene has CDR1 MDHEN and CDR2 SYDVKM. The CDR3 loop reads CASGQAPPGNEKLFF. CDR3 bases: TGTGCCAGCGGACAGGCTCCCCCGGGTAATGAAAAACTGTTTTTT. The full variable domain, its missing parts supplied by reference TRBV28 and TRBJ1-4, is DVKVTQSSRYLVKRTGEKVFLECVQDMDHENMFWYRQDPGLGLRLIYFSYDVKMKEKGDIPEGYSVSREKKERFSLILESASTNQTSMYLCASGQAPPGNEKLFFGSGTQLSVL.

This sequence joins TRBV19 and TRBJ1-2; TRBD1 might be the D (5 bases). V lost 3 bases and J lost 3, with 17 bases in between. The CDR3 is made up of 16 amino acids. Germline CDR1 LNHDA, CDR2 SQIVND (reference sequence). The CDR3 region has the DNA TGTGCCAGTAGTATGGAATCAGGGCTAGTTGACTATGGCTACACCTTC. Its translation is CASSMESGLVDYGYTF.

The genes are TRBV6-5 and TRBJ1-1; D not certain. Germline values: CDR1 MNHEY, CDR2 SVGAGI. This CDR3 comprises 15 residues. V gave up 7 bases and J gave up 1 base, with 16 bases separating them. The CDR3 DNA is TGTGCCAGCAAACTGATCTTATCCGAGAACACTGAAGCTTTCTTT. Translation gives CASKLILSENTEAFF.

This clone turned up a few times. This chain joins TRBV28 and TRBJ2-7; the match to TRBD1 covers 7 bases. The CDR3 runs to 16 residues. Trimming took 6 bases from V and 1 from J; bases not matched to a gene: 12. Germline CDR1 MDHEN, CDR2 SYDVKM. The DNA for the CDR3 is TGTGCCAGCAGGGGAGTAGGGGGCGGCAAGTCCTACGAGCAGTACTTC. Its translation is CASRGVGGGKSYEQYF. The full variable domain, in which reference TRBV28 and TRBJ2-7 provide the parts outside the CDR3, is DVKVTQSSRYLVKRTGEKVFLECVQDMDHENMFWYRQDPGLGLRLIYFSYDVKMKEKGDIPEGYSVSREKKERFSLILESASTNQTSMYLCASRGVGGGKSYEQYFGPGTRLTVT.

The chain combines TRBV7-9 with TRBJ2-3; a weak D match, TRBD2 (7 bases). The CDR3 spans 15 residues. The ends were cut back, 5 bases at V and 3 bases at J, with 15 bases in the middle. Germline V gene data show CDR1 as SEHNR and CDR2 as FQNEAQ (reference sequence). CDR3 region: CASSARGARTDTQYF. The CDR3 bases are TGTGCCAGCAGCGCACGGGGGGCCCGAACAGATACGCAGTATTTT.

The V gene is TRBV7-9, the J gene TRBJ2-7, with 11 positions matching TRBD1. V shed 5 bases and J 5 bases; nucleotides not matched to a gene: 8. Germline V lookup: CDR1 SEHNR, CDR2 FQNEAQ (reference sequence). The CDR3 is 15 amino acids. CDR3 in amino acids: CASSSPPGQGDEQYF. In DNA form, the CDR3 reads TGTGCCAGCAGCAGTCCGCCGGGACAGGGGGACGAGCAGTACTTC.

J is TRBJ1-1 and V is TRBV18; D unresolved. The germline V gene has CDR1 KGHSH and CDR2 LQKENI. There are 14 residues in the CDR3. Trimming pared 2 bases from V and 5 bases from J, leaving 12 bases between. The chain's CDR3 is CASSPSPPRTEAFF. The CDR3 coding sequence is TGTGCCAGCTCACCATCACCCCCGCGGACTGAAGCTTTCTTT.

This clone was detected only once. The chain has TRBV5-1 and TRBJ2-7; weak D call: TRBD1 (5 bases). Germline-derived CDR1 and CDR2 are SGHRS and YFSETQ. V was pared by 1 base and J by 3 bases, with 14 bases between. This CDR3 contains 15 residues. In DNA form, the CDR3 reads TGCGCCAGCAGCTTGAGCTATGGACAAAACTACGAGCAGTACTTC. Its translation: CASSLSYGQNYEQYF. Together with reference TRBV5-1 and TRBJ2-7, the CDR3 gives the full variable domain: KAGVTQTPRYLIKTRGQQVTLSCSPISGHRSVSWYQQTPGQGLQFLFEYFSETQRNKGNFPGRFSGRQFSNSRSEMNVSTLELGDSALYLCASSLSYGQNYEQYFGPGTRLTVT.

This chain connects TRBV3-1 (or the pseudogene TRBV3-2) to TRBJ1-1; 7 nucleotides line up with TRBD1. Germline trimming cut 3 bases from V and 8 bases from J; bases unmatched to any gene: 3. In germline, CDR1 is LGHDT, CDR2 YNNKEL (reference sequence). CDR3 size: 12 residues. The CDR3 protein is CASSQQGGEAFF. In nucleotides, the CDR3 is TGTGCCAGCAGCCAGCAGGGGGGCGAAGCTTTCTTT.

The gene calls are TRBV19 and TRBJ1-5, with 7 bases lining up with TRBD1. Looked up from germline, CDR1 is LNHDA and CDR2 is SQIVND (reference sequence). The CDR3 extends over 16 amino acids. V shed 6 bases and J 1 base; nucleotides not matched to a gene: 9. The CDR3 coding sequence is TGTGCCAGTAGACCTACAACAGGGGCCAGCAATCAGCCCCAGCATTTT. This codes for CASRPTTGASNQPQHF.

The chain is built from TRBV11-2 and TRBJ1-6; D unclear. V was trimmed by 0 bases and J by 8 bases, leaving 14 bases between them. The germline gives CDR1 SGHAT, CDR2 FQNNGV. The length of the CDR3 is 16 residues. The CDR3 loop is CASSLDLPGRDSPLHF. CDR3 sequence (DNA): TGTGCCAGCAGCTTAGATCTACCGGGGAGGGATTCACCCCTCCACTTT.

This chain joins TRBV7-2 and TRBJ2-2; tentatively, D is TRBD2 (5 bases). V lost 3 bases and J lost 2, with 10 bases in between. CDR1 and CDR2 (germline): SGHTA, FQGNSA. The CDR3 is made up of 15 amino acids. CDR3 region: CASSLVGINTGELFF. CDR3 DNA sequence: TGTGCCAGCAGCTTGGTCGGGATAAACACCGGGGAGCTGTTTTTT.

The chain employs TRBV12-3 or TRBV12-4 and TRBJ2-4, with a possible D match to TRBD1 (6 bases). The CDR3 length is 13 residues. Trimming removed 3 bases at V and 7 bases at J, with 10 bases between. The CDR3 DNA sequence: TGTGCCAGCAGTTTGGGGGCTGCTAACATTCAGTACTTC. Translating it yields CASSLGAANIQYF.

The rearrangement uses TRBV16 and TRBJ2-6, with 9 nucleotides matching TRBD1. With V trimmed by 2 bases and J by 0 bases, 8 bases remained unmatched. Per the germline V gene, CDR1 is KGHSY and CDR2 is FQNENV. This CDR3 has 19 amino acids. CDR3 residues: CASSQTNTGGSSGANVLTF. CDR3 nucleotide sequence: TGTGCCAGCAGCCAAACGAACACAGGGGGCAGCTCTGGGGCCAACGTCCTGACTTTC.

In nucleotides, the CDR3 is TGTGCCAGCTCATTCGGACAGGGTGGCACAGATACGCAGTATTTT. It translates to CASSFGQGGTDTQYF. This chain joins TRBV18 and TRBJ2-3; TRBD1 matches at 8 bases. V trimming: 5 bases; J trimming: 1 base; junction bases outside the gene matches: 5. Germline lookup yields CDR1 KGHSH and CDR2 LQKENI. The CDR3 sequence is 15 residues long.

This rearrangement joins TRBV5-1 to TRBJ2-3; TRBD2 agrees at 8 bases. The germline gives CDR1 SGHRS, CDR2 YFSETQ. This CDR3 has 15 amino acids. The trim removed 5 bases at V and 4 bases at J, leaving 9 bases unmatched. CDR3 loop: CASRQGLGTADTQYF. The CDR3, as DNA: TGCGCCAGCAGACAGGGACTAGGCACCGCAGATACGCAGTATTTT.

This clone turned up a few times. The chain employs TRBV28 and TRBJ1-1, with D perhaps matching TRBD1 (6 bases). This CDR3 region has 12 residues. Per germline, CDR1 MDHEN and CDR2 SYDVKM. Trimming took 5 bases from V and 5 from J, leaving 9 bases between them. The CDR3 loop reads CASSRTVTEAFF. The CDR3 DNA follows: TGTGCCAGCAGTCGGACAGTTACTGAAGCTTTCTTT.

The chain carries TRBV7-9 and TRBJ2-2; D is undetermined. The CDR3 sequence is 14 residues long. CDR1 SEHNR and CDR2 FQNEAQ come from the germline V gene (reference sequence). V shed 0 bases and J shed 6 bases, with 8 bases lying between them. Here the CDR3 DNA reads TGTGCCAGCAGCTTAGCAATAGTAGCCGGGGAGCTGTTTTTT. Amino acid sequence: CASSLAIVAGELFF.